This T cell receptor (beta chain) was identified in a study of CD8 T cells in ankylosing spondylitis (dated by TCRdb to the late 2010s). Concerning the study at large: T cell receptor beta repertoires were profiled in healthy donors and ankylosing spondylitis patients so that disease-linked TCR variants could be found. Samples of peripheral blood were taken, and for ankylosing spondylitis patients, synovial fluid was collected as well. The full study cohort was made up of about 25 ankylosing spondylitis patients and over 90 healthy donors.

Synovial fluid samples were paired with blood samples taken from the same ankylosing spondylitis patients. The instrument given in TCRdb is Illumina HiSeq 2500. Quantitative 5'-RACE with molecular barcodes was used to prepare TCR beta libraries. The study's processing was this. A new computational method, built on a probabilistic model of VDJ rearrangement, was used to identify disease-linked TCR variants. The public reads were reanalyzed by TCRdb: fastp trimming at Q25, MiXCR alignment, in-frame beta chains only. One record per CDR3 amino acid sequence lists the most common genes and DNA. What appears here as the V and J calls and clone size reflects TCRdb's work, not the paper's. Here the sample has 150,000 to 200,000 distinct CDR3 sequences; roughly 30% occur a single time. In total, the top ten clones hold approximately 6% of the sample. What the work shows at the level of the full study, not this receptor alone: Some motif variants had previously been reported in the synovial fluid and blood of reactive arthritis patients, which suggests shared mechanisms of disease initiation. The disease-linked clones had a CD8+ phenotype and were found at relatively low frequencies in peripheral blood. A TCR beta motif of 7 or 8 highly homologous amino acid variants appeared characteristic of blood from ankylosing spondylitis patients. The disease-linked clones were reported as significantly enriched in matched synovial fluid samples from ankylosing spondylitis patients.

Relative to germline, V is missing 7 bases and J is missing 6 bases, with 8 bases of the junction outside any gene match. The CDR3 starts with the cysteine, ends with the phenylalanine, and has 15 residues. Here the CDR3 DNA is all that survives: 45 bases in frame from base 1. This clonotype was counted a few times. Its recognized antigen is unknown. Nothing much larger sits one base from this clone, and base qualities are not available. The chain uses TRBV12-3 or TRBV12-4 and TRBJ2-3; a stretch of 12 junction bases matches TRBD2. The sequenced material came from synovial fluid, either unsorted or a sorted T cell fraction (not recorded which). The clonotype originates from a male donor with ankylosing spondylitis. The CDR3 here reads CASIQTSGSRDTQYF. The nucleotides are TGTGCCAGCATCCAGACTAGCGGGAGTAGGGATACGCAGTATTTT.